This T cell receptor beta chain was identified in a study of beta chain features in type 1 diabetes (dated by TCRdb to 2016 to 2019). Looking at the study overall: Mean age, gender distribution, total cell number and subset yield did not differ between patients and healthy donors. A total of roughly 100 million sorted cells were examined across all samples, and a strong correlation was observed between cell number per subset and RNA yield. The study compared the TCRB repertoires of sorted circulating CD4+ T cell subsets in recently diagnosed type 1 diabetes patients with those in matched healthy donors. Regulatory and stem cell-like memory subsets were isolated from only 8 patients and 8 healthy donors, whereas naive and central memory subsets came from all 28 donors.

The junction carries 14 bases between V and J, which are trimmed by 4 bases and 0 bases respectively. From the cysteine through the phenylalanine, the CDR3 covers 16 amino acids. Just the 48-base CDR3 DNA is kept, in frame starting at base 1. CDR1 and CDR2, per the germline V gene, are MNHEY and SVGAGI. The High Capacity cDNA Reverse Transcription Kit was used to reverse transcribe all of the isolated RNA, meaning that expressed TCRB transcripts were what got sequenced. Naive, central memory and regulatory T cell samples underwent deep immunoSEQ sequencing, averaging about 3.5 million total reads per sample. After sorted cells were lysed in RLT buffer, RNA was extracted with DNase-treated RNeasy Micro or Mini kits, with the choice depending on cell number. To prevent cross-contamination, each cell subset was processed individually, whereas patient and healthy donor samples were processed jointly. The immunoSEQ multiplex PCR was used to amplify TCRB sequences from cDNA, generating 87-bp fragments that spanned the CDR3 region. The amplicons were sequenced using the Illumina HiSeq platform. Per the authors' processing: PCR bias was corrected computationally using synthetic template baselines, and reads within Hamming distance 2 were collapsed, with unmergeable singletons discarded. Reads were aligned against IMGT so that V, D and J genes, CDR3 length and insertions or deletions at six rearrangement sites could be assigned. Clonotype counts were normalized to sorted cell number within each subset before computing true diversity and Gini coefficients with the tcR R package. The overlap coefficient, calculated on TCRB nucleotide sequences, was used to quantify repertoire sharing. Out-of-frame TCRB sequences from naive cells were analyzed as a proxy for the pre-selection repertoire. TCRdb retrieved this table from immuneACCESS and kept in-frame rearrangements only. Not all clones are present; in checked studies, unresolved V genes account for under half, and no reason is known for the remainder. The V and J calls and clone size were taken over from that table, and D and trimming were inferred from the DNA. Recorded for this sample are fewer than 450,000 clones; about 13% of them occurred a single time. The ten most abundant clones make up over 0.014% of the sample.

A word on this clone: It lacks a known antigen. No base quality information exists; no much larger clone differs at one position.

Each donor gave one peripheral blood draw, about 110 mL on average, collected into heparinised tubes. A BD FACSAria II was used to sort naive, central memory, regulatory and stem cell-like memory CD4+ T cells with a panel that included CD45RO, CCR7, CD25, CD127, CD95 and CD27. Every sorted population had a purity above 95%. Right away, PBMCs were isolated by Lymphoprep density gradient centrifugation and were stained directly, with no culture step. So that batch effects would be minimized, each experiment stained and sorted samples in pairs, pairing one healthy donor with one patient. The research as a whole found: Because cDNA rather than genomic DNA was sequenced, highly expressing activated cells could have been over-represented, although no difference in activation and CD3 levels was found between groups. PCR might favor shorter templates, but patient and control samples were amplified and corrected together, so any skew would affect both groups equally. Naive, central memory and regulatory TCRB repertoires appeared to be more similar among patients than among healthy donors. Patients with type 1 diabetes made fewer insertions and deleted more nucleotides at VDJ recombination sites, implying thymic rearrangement abnormalities. Because the HLA sub-analyses included only small numbers of individuals, any influence of HLA type on TCRB rearrangement was left unresolved. Type 1 diabetes patients showed a moderate but significant shortening of TCRB CDR3 length in all four CD4+ subsets.

This TCR was recovered from a woman in her late teens or twenties with type 1 diabetes. The V and J segments used are TRBV6-5 and TRBJ2-3, with the D gene too uncertain to name. The sequenced sample consisted of naive CD4+ T cells from blood. The intended sense of this specimen's cell subset or site label: true naive CD4+ T cells. The DNA is as follows: TGTGCCAGCAGTTCCCGGCGGATGACTAGCACAGATACGCAGTATTTT. It specifies CASSSRRMTSTDTQYF.